The 23 T cell receptor beta chains below were found in one sample sequenced in a study of OX40 agonist ivuxolimab in advanced cancers. Assay: immunoSEQ multiplex PCR; the TCRdb copy retains only in-frame clones and omits some. The sample records over 40,000 clones, roughly 88% being singletons. Sequences were derived from CD4+ or CD8+ T cells sorted from blood, sampled in a trial of the OX40 agonist ivuxolimab. The origin of the receptors is an adult with an advanced solid tumor such as melanoma, head and neck, liver or kidney cancer.

The rearrangement links TRBV5-1 to TRBJ2-3; D possibly corresponds to TRBD2 (5 bases). V was pared by 0 bases and J by 2 bases, with 25 bases between. The CDR3 consists of 20 residues. The germline CDR1 and CDR2 sequences are SGHRS and YFSETQ. CDR3 residues: CASSLGVERWASRYTDTQYF. CDR3 sequence (DNA): TGCGCCAGCAGCTTGGGCGTCGAGAGGTGGGCTAGCCGATACACAGATACGCAGTATTTT.

This clone was seen just once. The gene calls are TRBV19 and TRBJ1-5, with 7 bases that match TRBD1. Per germline, CDR1 LNHDA and CDR2 SQIVND (reference sequence). The CDR3 runs 15 residues. The trim removed 6 bases at V and 7 bases at J, leaving 12 bases unmatched. The CDR3 DNA reads TGTGCCAGTAGCCTTATTGACAGGGAAGGACAGCCCCAGCATTTT. This codes for CASSLIDREGQPQHF.

The V and J genes are TRBV28 and TRBJ1-2, with a possible D match to TRBD1 (5 bases). This CDR3 has 13 residues. Trimming removed 6 bases from V and 8 bases from J, with 16 bases in between. CDR1 MDHEN and CDR2 SYDVKM come from the germline V gene. CDR3 amino acids: CASRNAPGDGYTF. The CDR3 bases are TGTGCCAGCAGAAACGCCCCGGGGGACGGCTACACCTTC.

Concerning this clone: Other nucleotide sequences from this sample produce the same CDR3. This chain joins TRBV18 and TRBJ2-7, with D hard to call. The V and J ends lost 3 bases and 0 bases respectively, with 6 bases between them. Germline-derived CDR1 and CDR2 are KGHSH and LQKENI. The CDR3 is 13 residues long. DNA of the CDR3: TGTGCCAGCTCACCGACCAGCTCCTACGAGCAGTACTTC. Its protein product is CASSPTSSYEQYF. The entire variable domain, with the rest obtained from reference TRBV18 and TRBJ2-7, is as follows: NAGVMQNPRHLVRRRGQEARLRCSPMKGHSHVYWYRQLPEEGLKFMVYLQKENIIDESGMPKERFSAEFPKEGPSILRIQQVVRGDSAAYFCASSPTSSYEQYFGPGTRLTVT.

This clone was counted a single time. This chain joins TRBV10-3 and TRBJ2-5; 9 bases line up with TRBD2. Germline V gene data show CDR1 as ENHRY and CDR2 as SYGVKD. J was trimmed by 6 bases and V by 4 bases; bases with no gene match: 6. The CDR3 spans 14 residues. CDR3 sequence (DNA): TGTGCCATCAGTGTGGTAGCGGGGGAGCAGACCCAGTACTTC. It yields the protein CAISVVAGEQTQYF.

The chain employs TRBV29-1 and TRBJ2-5, with TRBD2 as a possible D gene (7 bases). The CDR3 length is 11 residues. Germline assignment: CDR1 SQVTM and CDR2 ANQGSEA. Trimming removed 2 bases at V and 9 bases at J, with 10 bases between. The CDR3 loop is CSVERGGPQYF. CDR3 DNA: TGCAGCGTTGAAAGGGGGGGTCCCCAGTACTTC.

The J gene is TRBJ1-4, the V gene TRBV5-1; 9 nucleotides agree with TRBD1. Germline V gene sequence: CDR1 SGHRS, CDR2 YFSETQ. This CDR3 region has 18 residues. With 0 bases clipped from V and 3 bases from J, the junction kept 9 bases outside the gene matches. In DNA, the CDR3 is TGCGCCAGCAGCTTGGGGAGACAGGGGGGCAGACCTAATGAAAAACTGTTTTTT. As protein: CASSLGRQGGRPNEKLFF.

The chain joins TRBV11-2 to TRBJ2-7, with D maybe TRBD2 (6 bases). The CDR3 has 15 residues. V lost 3 bases and J lost 3, with 15 bases in between. The germline V gene has CDR1 SGHAT and CDR2 FQNNGV. The CDR3 protein is CASSLGLPPDYEQYF. The DNA for the CDR3 is TGTGCCAGCAGCTTGGGACTCCCGCCCGACTACGAGCAGTACTTC.

This clone has a handful of counts. The V call is TRBV10-2, the J call TRBJ1-5, with a weak D call TRBD1 (5 bases). Germline V lookup: CDR1 WSHSY, CDR2 SAAADI. This CDR3 spans 14 amino acids. The V gene lost 5 bases and the J gene lost 6 bases, with 14 bases spanning the gap. The CDR3 reads CASSSSGRIQPQHF. The CDR3 nucleotides read TGCGCCAGCAGTTCGTCAGGGCGGATTCAGCCCCAGCATTTT.

J is TRBJ2-7 and V is TRBV27; a weak D match, TRBD2 (6 bases). This CDR3 has 14 amino acids. Trimming took off 2 bases at V and 2 bases at J, with 10 bases between the two ends. Germline V gives CDR1 MNHEY, CDR2 SMNVEV (reference sequence). The chain's CDR3 is CASSLGGPTYEQYF. DNA for the CDR3: TGTGCCAGCAGTTTAGGAGGGCCCACCTACGAGCAGTACTTC.

This sequence joins TRBV10-2 and TRBJ2-1; 8 nucleotides line up with TRBD2. CDR3 length: 16 residues. The ends lost 3 bases at V and 8 bases at J; junction bases unmatched: 12. Germline values: CDR1 WSHSY, CDR2 SAAADI. The CDR3 sequence is CASSELIAGRRDEQFF. The CDR3 coding sequence is TGCGCCAGCAGTGAATTGATAGCGGGAAGGCGAGATGAGCAGTTCTTC.

The rearrangement joins TRBV29-1 to TRBJ1-2; TRBD1 agrees at 8 bases. Unmatched junction bases numbered 5, after V lost 6 bases and J lost 8 bases. This CDR3 contains 11 residues. Germline V gene lookup returns CDR1 SQVTM and CDR2 ANQGSEA. CDR3 amino acids: CSVADRGGYTF. As DNA, the CDR3 is TGCAGCGTAGCCGACAGGGGCGGCTACACCTTC.

The genes are TRBV11-1 and TRBJ2-7, with 7 bases fitting TRBD1. The CDR3 is made up of 15 amino acids. The V gene end was trimmed by 3 bases and the J gene end by 3 bases; junction bases not matched to a gene: 8. The V gene's germline CDR1 is SGHAT and CDR2 FQDESV (reference sequence). CDR3 DNA: TGTGCCAGCAGCTTGTCCGAGGGACAGAGCTACGAGCAGTACTTC. Its protein product is CASSLSEGQSYEQYF. The variable domain in full, completed from reference TRBV11-1 and TRBJ2-7, reads EAEVAQSPRYKITEKSQAVAFWCDPISGHATLYWYRQILGQGPELLVQFQDESVVDDSQLPKDRFSAERLKGVDSTLKIQPAELGDSAMYLCASSLSEGQSYEQYFGPGTRLTVT.

This sequence joins TRBV12-5 and TRBJ2-5, with D unclear. This CDR3 region has 15 residues. The V and J ends lost 7 bases and 2 bases respectively, with 17 bases between them. Germline loops: CDR1 LGHNT, CDR2 FRNRAP. Here the CDR3 reads CASAQGQTLQETQYF. The CDR3 DNA reads as TGTGCTAGTGCCCAAGGTCAGACACTTCAAGAGACCCAGTACTTC.

Comment on this clone: Since the CDR3 does not end with the conserved phenylalanine or tryptophan, this likely comes from a read error. For the CDR3, the DNA is TGTGCCTGGAGTATAGCGGGATTGACCAAAAACATTCAGTACCTC. This codes for CAWSIAGLTKNIQYL. The chain links TRBV30 to TRBJ2-4; 8 bases match TRBD2. This CDR3 spans 15 amino acids. Losses at the gene ends were 2 bases for V and 2 bases for J; bases not matched to a gene: 5. Germline V gives CDR1 GTSNPN, CDR2 SVGIG (reference sequence).

The rearrangement links TRBV28 to TRBJ2-1; D ambiguous. The CDR3 runs 15 residues. CDR1 and CDR2 from the germline V gene are MDHEN and SYDVKM. Trimming removed 1 base at V and 5 bases at J, with 12 bases between. In DNA form, the CDR3 reads TGTGCCAGCAGTTTATTCTCGACCGGTGACAATGAGCAGTTCTTC. This sequence encodes CASSLFSTGDNEQFF.

This chain uses TRBV6-1 with TRBJ2-7; tentative D call: TRBD1 (6 bases). The ends were cut back, 0 bases at V and 5 bases at J, with 17 bases in the middle. The CDR3 has 16 amino acids. Germline CDR1 MNHNS, CDR2 SASEGT. CDR3 amino acids: CASSEAGAGNSDEQYF. The CDR3 DNA reads as TGTGCCAGCAGTGAAGCGGGGGCAGGGAACTCGGACGAGCAGTACTTC.

The chain carries TRBV5-1 and TRBJ1-1; possible D gene TRBD1, 5 bases. CDR1 is SGHRS, CDR2 YFSETQ, per germline. Between the trimmed V and J ends, which lost 4 bases and 4 bases, there was a span of 11 bases. The CDR3 spans 13 residues. CDR3 in amino acids: CASSPRGITEAFF. CDR3 DNA sequence: TGCGCCAGCAGCCCTAGGGGTATCACTGAAGCTTTCTTT.

CDR3 nucleotide sequence: TGCGCCAGCAGGACCGGGACTAGCGGGAACGAGCAGTACTTC. Its protein is CASRTGTSGNEQYF. The V call is TRBV5-1, the J call TRBJ2-7; 13 bases align to TRBD2. Trimming removed 5 bases from V and 5 bases from J; junction bases left unmatched: 4. Germline CDR1 and CDR2: SGHRS and YFSETQ. The CDR3 covers 14 residues.

This chain joins TRBV5-4 and TRBJ2-6; TRBD1 matches 7 bases. J gave up 2 bases and V 4 bases, and 6 bases lay outside the gene matches. The CDR3 is made up of 16 amino acids. In germline, CDR1 is SGHNT, CDR2 YYREEE (reference sequence). The CDR3 protein is CASSNSGGAGANVLTF. The DNA of the CDR3 is TGTGCCAGCAGCAACTCAGGGGGTGCTGGGGCCAACGTCCTGACTTTC.

This rearrangement joins TRBV6-6 to TRBJ1-1; D is perhaps TRBD1 (6 bases). CDR3 length: 12 amino acids. Trimming took 8 bases from V and 7 from J, leaving 14 bases between them. Germline V gives CDR1 MNHNY, CDR2 SVGAGI (reference sequence). In DNA, the CDR3 is TGTGCCAGCCGAACAGGGAGATTTGAAGCTTTCTTT. This gives the protein CASRTGRFEAFF.

The rearrangement uses TRBV28 and TRBJ1-1; 9 bases are shared with TRBD1. Losses at the gene ends were 6 bases for V and 5 bases for J; bases not matched to a gene: 10. The length of the CDR3 is 15 residues. Germline assignment: CDR1 MDHEN and CDR2 SYDVKM. CDR3 nucleotides: TGTGCCAGCAGAGCCACAGGGGGCTGGTTTACTGAAGCTTTCTTT. Amino acid sequence: CASRATGGWFTEAFF.

This chain connects TRBV6-5 to TRBJ1-5; D is uncertain. Germline V gene sequence: CDR1 MNHEY, CDR2 SVGAGI. This CDR3 is 13 amino acids long. Trimming stripped 5 bases from V and 4 bases from J, with 9 bases between. For the CDR3, the DNA is TGTGCCAGCAGTCATCTATGGAATCAGCCCCAGCATTTT. Its translation: CASSHLWNQPQHF.